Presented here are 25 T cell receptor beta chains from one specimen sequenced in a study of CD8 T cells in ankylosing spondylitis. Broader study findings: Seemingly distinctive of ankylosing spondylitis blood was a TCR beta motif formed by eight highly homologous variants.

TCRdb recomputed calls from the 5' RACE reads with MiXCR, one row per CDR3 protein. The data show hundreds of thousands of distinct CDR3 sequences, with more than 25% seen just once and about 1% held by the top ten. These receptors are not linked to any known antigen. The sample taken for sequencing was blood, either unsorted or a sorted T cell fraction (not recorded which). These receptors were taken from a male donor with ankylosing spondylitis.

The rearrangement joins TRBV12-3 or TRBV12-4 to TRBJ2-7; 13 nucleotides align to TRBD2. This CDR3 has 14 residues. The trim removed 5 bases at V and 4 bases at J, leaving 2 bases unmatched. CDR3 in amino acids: CASSGGLAGYEQYF. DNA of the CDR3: TGTGCCAGCAGTGGGGGACTAGCGGGGTACGAGCAGTACTTC.

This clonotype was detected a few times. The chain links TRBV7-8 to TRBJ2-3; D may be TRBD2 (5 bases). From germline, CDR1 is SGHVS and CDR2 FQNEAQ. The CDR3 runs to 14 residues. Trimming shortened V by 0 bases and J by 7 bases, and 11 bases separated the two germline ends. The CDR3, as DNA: TGTGCCAGCAGCTTAGCGGGAGAAGGGCATACGCAGTATTTT. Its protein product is CASSLAGEGHTQYF.

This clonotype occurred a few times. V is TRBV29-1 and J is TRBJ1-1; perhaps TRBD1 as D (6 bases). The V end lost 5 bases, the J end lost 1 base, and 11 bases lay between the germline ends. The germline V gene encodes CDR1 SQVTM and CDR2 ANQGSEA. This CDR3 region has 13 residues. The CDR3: CSVRDTANTEAFF. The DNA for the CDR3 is TGCAGCGTTAGGGACACCGCGAACACTGAAGCTTTCTTT. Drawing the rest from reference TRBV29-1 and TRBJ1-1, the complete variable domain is SAVISQKPSRDICQRGTSLTIQCQVDSQVTMMFWYRQQPGQSLTLIATANQGSEATYESGFVIDKFPISRPNLTFSTLTVSNMSPEDSSIYLCSVRDTANTEAFFGQGTRLTVV.

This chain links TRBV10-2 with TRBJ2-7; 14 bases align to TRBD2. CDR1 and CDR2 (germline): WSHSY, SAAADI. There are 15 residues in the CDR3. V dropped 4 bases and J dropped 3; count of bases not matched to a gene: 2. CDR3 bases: TGCGCCAGCAGTGCCGGACTAGCGGGAGGCTACGAGCAGTACGTC. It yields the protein CASSAGLAGGYEQYV.

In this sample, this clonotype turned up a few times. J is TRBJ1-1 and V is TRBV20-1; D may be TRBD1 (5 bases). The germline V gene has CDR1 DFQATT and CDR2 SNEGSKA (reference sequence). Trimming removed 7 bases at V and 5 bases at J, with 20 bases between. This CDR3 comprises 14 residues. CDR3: CSVLARGPGTEAFF. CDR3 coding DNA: TGCAGTGTTCTCGCGAGGGGCCCGGGGACTGAAGCTTTCTTT.

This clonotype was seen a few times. CDR3 loop: CATSDPGTGGERYTF. CDR3 nucleotides: TGTGCCACCAGTGATCCCGGGACAGGAGGGGAACGCTACACCTTC. The V and J genes are TRBV24-1 and TRBJ1-2, with 8 positions matching TRBD1. The germline V gene encodes CDR1 KGHDR and CDR2 SFDVKD. V was pared by 3 bases and J by 9 bases, with 11 bases of the junction left unmatched. The length of the CDR3 is 15 residues.

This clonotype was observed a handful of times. The CDR3 sequence is CASSRHYGGRADTQYF. In DNA form, the CDR3 reads TGTGCCAGCAGCCGTCACTACGGCGGGAGAGCAGATACGCAGTATTTT. The rearrangement uses TRBV3-1 and TRBJ2-3; 7 nucleotides agree with TRBD2. This CDR3 has 16 amino acids. The germline gives CDR1 LGHDT, CDR2 YNNKEL (reference sequence). Trimming removed 4 bases from V and 4 bases from J; junction bases left unmatched: 11.

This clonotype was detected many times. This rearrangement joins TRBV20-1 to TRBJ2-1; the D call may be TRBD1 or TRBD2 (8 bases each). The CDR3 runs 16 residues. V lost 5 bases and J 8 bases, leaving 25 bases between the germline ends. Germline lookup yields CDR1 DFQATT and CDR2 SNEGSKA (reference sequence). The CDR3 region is CSAPLPLAGQEDEQFF. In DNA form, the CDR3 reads TGCAGTGCTCCTCTCCCGTTAGCGGGACAGGAGGATGAGCAGTTCTTC.

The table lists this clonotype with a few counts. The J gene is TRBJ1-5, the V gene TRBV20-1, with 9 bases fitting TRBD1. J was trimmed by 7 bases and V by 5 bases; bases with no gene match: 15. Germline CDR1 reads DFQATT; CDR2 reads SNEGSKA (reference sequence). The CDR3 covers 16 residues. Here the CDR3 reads CSAEVGGTGFLQPQHF. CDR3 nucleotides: TGCAGTGCTGAAGTAGGGGGGACAGGGTTCCTACAGCCCCAGCATTTT.

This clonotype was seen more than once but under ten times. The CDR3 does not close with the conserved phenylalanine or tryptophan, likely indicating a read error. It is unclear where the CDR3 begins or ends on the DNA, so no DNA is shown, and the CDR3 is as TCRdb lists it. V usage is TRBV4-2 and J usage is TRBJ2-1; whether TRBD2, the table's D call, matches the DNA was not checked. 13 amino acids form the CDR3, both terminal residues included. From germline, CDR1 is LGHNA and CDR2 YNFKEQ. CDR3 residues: CASSQDRTSQFNI.

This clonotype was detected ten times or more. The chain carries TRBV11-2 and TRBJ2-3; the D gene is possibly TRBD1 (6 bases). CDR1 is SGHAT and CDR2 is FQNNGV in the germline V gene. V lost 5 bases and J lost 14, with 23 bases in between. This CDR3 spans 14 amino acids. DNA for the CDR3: TGTGCCAGCAGCGCTTCCGGGACACCGCTAGAAGGGTATTTT. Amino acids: CASSASGTPLEGYF.

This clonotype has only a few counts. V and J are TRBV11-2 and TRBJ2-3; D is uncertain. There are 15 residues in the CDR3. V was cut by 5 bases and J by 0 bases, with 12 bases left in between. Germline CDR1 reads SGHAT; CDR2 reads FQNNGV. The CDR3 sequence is CASSRRTPSTDTQYF. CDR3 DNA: TGTGCCAGCAGCCGCCGGACGCCTAGCACAGATACGCAGTATTTT.

CDR3 loop: CASSYSIANTEAFF. Here the CDR3 DNA reads TGTGCCAGCAGTTACTCGATAGCGAACACTGAAGCTTTCTTT. The chain carries TRBV6-5 and TRBJ1-1; no reliable D call. V shed 0 bases and J shed 1 base, with 6 bases lying between them. Germline lookup yields CDR1 MNHEY and CDR2 SVGAGI. This CDR3 is 14 amino acids long.

CDR3 DNA: TGTGCCATCAGTTCCGGGACTAGCGGGCGCCCGTCAGATACGCAGTATTTT. Encoded protein: CAISSGTSGRPSDTQYF. The chain links TRBV10-3 to TRBJ2-3; 12 bases map to TRBD2. Germline trimming cut 5 bases from V and 4 bases from J; bases unmatched to any gene: 10. Per the germline V gene, CDR1 is ENHRY and CDR2 is SYGVKD. The CDR3 covers 17 residues.

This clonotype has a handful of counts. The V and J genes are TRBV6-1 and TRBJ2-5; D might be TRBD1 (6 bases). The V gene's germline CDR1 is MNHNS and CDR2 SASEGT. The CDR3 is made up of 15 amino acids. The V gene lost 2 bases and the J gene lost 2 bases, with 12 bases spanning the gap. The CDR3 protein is CASSENRVRQETQYF. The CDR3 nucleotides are TGTGCCAGCAGTGAAAACAGGGTCCGGCAAGAGACCCAGTACTTC.

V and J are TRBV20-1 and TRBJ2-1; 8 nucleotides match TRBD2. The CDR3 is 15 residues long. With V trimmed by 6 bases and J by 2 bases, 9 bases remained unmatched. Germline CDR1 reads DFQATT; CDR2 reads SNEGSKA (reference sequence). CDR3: CSAKRISGTYNEQFF. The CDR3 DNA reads TGCAGTGCCAAGAGAATTAGCGGGACCTACAATGAGCAGTTCTTC.

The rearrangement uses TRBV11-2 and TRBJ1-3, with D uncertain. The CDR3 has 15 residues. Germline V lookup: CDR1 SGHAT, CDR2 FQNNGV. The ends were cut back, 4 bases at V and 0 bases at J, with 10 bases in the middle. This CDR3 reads CASSSTRVSGNTIYF. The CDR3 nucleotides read TGTGCCAGCAGCTCCACAAGAGTCTCTGGAAACACCATATATTTT. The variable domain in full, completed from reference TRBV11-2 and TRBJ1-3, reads EAGVAQSPRYKIIEKRQSVAFWCNPISGHATLYWYQQILGQGPKLLIQFQNNGVVDDSQLPKDRFSAERLKGVDSTLKIQPAKLEDSAVYLCASSSTRVSGNTIYFGEGSWLTVV.

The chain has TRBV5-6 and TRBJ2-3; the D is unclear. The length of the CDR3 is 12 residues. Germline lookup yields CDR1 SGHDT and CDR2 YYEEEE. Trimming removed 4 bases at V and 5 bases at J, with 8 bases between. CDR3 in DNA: TGTGCCAGCAGCCCGATCGGAGATACGCAGTATTTT. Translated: CASSPIGDTQYF.

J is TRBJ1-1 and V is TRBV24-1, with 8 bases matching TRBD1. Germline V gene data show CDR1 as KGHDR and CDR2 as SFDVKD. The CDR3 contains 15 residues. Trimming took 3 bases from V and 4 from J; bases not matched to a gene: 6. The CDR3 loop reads CATSDPRTGSTEAFF. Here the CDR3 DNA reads TGTGCCACCAGTGATCCCAGGACAGGGAGCACTGAAGCTTTCTTT.

The CDR3 DNA sequence: TGTGCCAGCAGCCCACCGGGGGGGGACGAGCAGTACTTC. Translation: CASSPPGGDEQYF. J is TRBJ2-7 and V is TRBV7-9; 8 bases agree with TRBD2. The length of the CDR3 is 13 residues. The V segment lost 5 bases and the J segment 5 bases; nucleotides outside the gene matches: 5. In germline, CDR1 is SEHNR, CDR2 FQNEAQ (reference sequence).

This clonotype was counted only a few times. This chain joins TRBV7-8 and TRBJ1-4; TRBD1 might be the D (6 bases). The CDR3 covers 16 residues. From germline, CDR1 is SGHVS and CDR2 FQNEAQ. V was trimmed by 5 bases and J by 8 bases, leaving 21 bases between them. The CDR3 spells CASSPETTGLREKLFF. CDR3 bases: TGTGCCAGCAGCCCAGAGACAACAGGGTTAAGAGAAAAACTGTTTTTT. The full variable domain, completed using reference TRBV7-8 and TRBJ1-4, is GAGVSQSPRYKVAKRGQDVALRCDPISGHVSLFWYQQALGQGPEFLTYFQNEAQLDKSGLPSDRFFAERPEGSVSTLKIQRTQQEDSAVYLCASSPETTGLREKLFFGSGTQLSVL.

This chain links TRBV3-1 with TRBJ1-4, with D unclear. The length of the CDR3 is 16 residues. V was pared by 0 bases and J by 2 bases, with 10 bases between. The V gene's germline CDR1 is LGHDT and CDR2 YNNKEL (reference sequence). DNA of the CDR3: TGTGCCAGCAGCCAAGAGTTGTTAGGGACTAATGAAAAACTGTTTTTT. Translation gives CASSQELLGTNEKLFF.

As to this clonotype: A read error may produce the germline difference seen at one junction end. The CDR3 region is CASSKAGVNELFF. The CDR3, as DNA: TGTGCCAGTAGTAAAGCAGGGGTGAATGAGCTGTTCTTC. V is TRBV19 and J is TRBJ2-1; D is perhaps TRBD1 (6 bases). The CDR3 extends over 13 amino acids. Germline-derived CDR1 and CDR2 are LNHDA and SQIVND (reference sequence).

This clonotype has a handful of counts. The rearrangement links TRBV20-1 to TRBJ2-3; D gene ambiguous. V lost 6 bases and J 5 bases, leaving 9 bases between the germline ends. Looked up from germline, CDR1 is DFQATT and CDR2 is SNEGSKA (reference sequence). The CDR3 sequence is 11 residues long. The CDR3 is CSALVGDTQYF. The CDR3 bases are TGCAGTGCCCTGGTGGGAGATACGCAGTATTTT.

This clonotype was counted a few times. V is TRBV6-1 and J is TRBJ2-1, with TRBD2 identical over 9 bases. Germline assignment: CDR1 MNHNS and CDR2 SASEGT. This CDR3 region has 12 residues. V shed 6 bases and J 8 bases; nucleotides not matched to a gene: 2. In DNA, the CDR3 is TGTGCCAGCAGCCAGCGGGAGGATGAGCAGTTCTTC. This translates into CASSQREDEQFF.